The rows below give T cell receptor beta chains drawn from one sample of a study of cytomegalovirus exposure and HLA in healthy donors. Sequenced by immunoSEQ multiplex PCR; TCRdb stores in-frame clones only, minus some. Its table lists approximately 110,000 clones. The sequenced sample was PBMCs. The receptors were sampled from a man aged 30-40 years in good health and CMV-seronegative. Each CDR3 is given with its conserved first and last residue. Fields, in order: V gene, D gene, J gene, CDR3 length, CDR3 DNA, CDR3 protein. The D gene is left open where the match is weak.

>TRBV28|-|TRBJ1-1|14
TGTGCCAGCAGTTTAGTTAGGGGTGGAACTGAAGCTTTCTTT
CASSLVRGGTEAFF
>TRBV4-3|TRBD1|TRBJ1-1|17
TGCGCCAGCAGCTACAGGGGGGGTCCCGCTTTGAGCACTGAAGCTTTCTTT
CASSYRGGPALSTEAFF
>TRBV7-2|-|TRBJ2-7|12
TGTGCCAGCAGCGGGAGCTCTTACGAGCAGTACTTC
CASSGSSYEQYF
>TRBV27|TRBD2|TRBJ2-1|18
TGTGCCAGCTCAAAAACCTCCCCGGGACTAGGTACCCTTAATGAGCAGTTCTTC
CASSKTSPGLGTLNEQFF
>TRBV11-2|-|TRBJ2-3|13
TGTGCCAGCAGCTTAGATAGCCAGGGAACGCAGTATTTT
CASSLDSQGTQYF
>TRBV28|-|TRBJ1-2|12
TGTGCCAGTCAAACAGGGAACTATGGCTACACCTTC
CASQTGNYGYTF
>TRBV18|-|TRBJ1-4|15
TGTGCCAGCTCACCCGGACAGATGACTAATGAAAAACTGTTTTTT
CASSPGQMTNEKLFF
>TRBV7-2|-|TRBJ2-6|16
TGTGCCAGCACCTCGAGGGGGTCTGCTGGGGCCAACGTCCTGACTTTC
CASTSRGSAGANVLTF
>TRBV15|-|TRBJ1-6|14
TGTGCCACCAGCAGAGCGACGGAGAATTCACCCCTCCACTTT
CATSRATENSPLHF
>TRBV28|-|TRBJ1-2|15
TGTGCCAGCAGTCCGTCGGCGGGGGTCGGCTATGGCTACACCTTC
CASSPSAGVGYGYTF
>TRBV11-3|-|TRBJ1-1|13
TGTGCCAGCAGCTTATCGGTGAACACTGAAGCTTTCTTT
CASSLSVNTEAFF
>TRBV7-3|-|TRBJ2-5|13
TGTGCCAGCAGCTTAAGCCGGGAAGAGACCCAGTACTTC
CASSLSREETQYF
>TRBV4-1|TRBD1|TRBJ2-1|16
TGCGCCAGCAGCCAAGCGGCCGGGACAGGGGGCAATGAGCAGTTCTTC
CASSQAAGTGGNEQFF
>TRBV11-2|TRBD1|TRBJ2-7|16
TGTGCCAGCAGCTCAACCGCCGGGACAGGCCCCTACGAGCAGTACTTC
CASSSTAGTGPYEQYF
>TRBV29-1|-|TRBJ2-7|10
TGCAGCGTTGAGGCACCCGAGCAGTACTTC
CSVEAPEQYF
>TRBV7-9|-|TRBJ2-2|16
TGTGCCAGCAGCTTAAATTGGGGTAGCGGCACCGGGGAGCTGTTTTTT
CASSLNWGSGTGELFF
>TRBV4-1|-|TRBJ2-1|15
TGCGCCAGCAGCCATATAGAAACTAGTGGCAATGAGCAGTTCTTC
CASSHIETSGNEQFF
>TRBV6-1|TRBD2|TRBJ2-7|15
TGTGCCAGCAGTATGGGGCTAGCGGGGACCTACGAGCAGTACTTC
CASSMGLAGTYEQYF
>TRBV5-4|-|TRBJ2-2|15
TGTGCCAGCAGCTTCGAGGCTAGGAATACCGGGGAGCTGTTTTTT
CASSFEARNTGELFF
>TRBV5-1|-|TRBJ1-3|17
TGCGCCAGCAGCTTGGGGTCGCAGGGGAGCTCTGGAAACACCATATATTTT
CASSLGSQGSSGNTIYF
>TRBV6-6|TRBD2|TRBJ2-5|16
TGTGCCAGCAGTTACTCTACGGGAGGGTGGGAAGAGACCCAGTACTTC
CASSYSTGGWEETQYF
>TRBV5-6|TRBD1|TRBJ1-4|17
TGTGCCAGCAGCCTGTTAGGGGGCCGGATGTCTAATGAAAAACTGTTTTTT
CASSLLGGRMSNEKLFF
>TRBV7-2|-|TRBJ2-7|12
TGTGCCAGCAGCGTCGCAGGGTATGAGCAGTACTTC
CASSVAGYEQYF
>TRBV4-1|-|TRBJ2-2|15
TGCGCCAGCAGCCTTTCCCCAGGCAGTCCCGGGGAGCTGTTTTTT
CASSLSPGSPGELFF
>TRBV28|-|TRBJ2-7|15
TGTGCCGGCAGTTTACAGGGATTCTCCACCTACGAGCAGTACTTC
CAGSLQGFSTYEQYF
>TRBV4-3|-|TRBJ2-3|14
TGCGCCAGCAGCCAAGATTCAAGCACAGATACGCAGTATTTT
CASSQDSSTDTQYF